Following are 21 T cell receptor beta chains from one sample sequenced in a study of cytomegalovirus exposure and HLA in healthy donors (TCRdb year 2017). Libraries were made using the immunoSEQ multiplex PCR assay. For the multiplex PCR, a mixture combining 60 forward primers for TCR Vbeta segments and 13 reverse primers for TCR Jbeta segments was used. As stored in TCRdb, this immuneACCESS dataset retains in-frame rearrangements with V and J assigned. A fraction of the clones does not appear; measured against another copy, unresolved V genes explain less than half of the discrepancy, and the remainder lacks a known reason. This sample is represented by over 65,000 clones; roughly 74% of them were singletons. The ten top clones hold over 2% of the sample. Source material: PBMCs. The receptor set was obtained from a man aged 35-49 years in good health and CMV-seronegative.

J is TRBJ2-5 and V is TRBV5-1, with 15 bases aligning to TRBD2. CDR3 length: 16 amino acids. V lost 4 bases, J lost 5 bases, and 6 bases stayed unmatched. The germline V gene has CDR1 SGHRS and CDR2 YFSETQ. The CDR3 loop reads CASSLGLAGGRETQYF. The CDR3 region has the DNA TGCGCCAGCAGCCTGGGACTAGCGGGAGGTCGGGAGACCCAGTACTTC.

J is TRBJ1-1 and V is TRBV5-4; 9 bases fit TRBD1. The CDR3 has 17 residues. Germline CDR1 SGHNT, CDR2 YYREEE (reference sequence). J gave up 2 bases and V 3 bases, and 11 bases lay outside the gene matches. The CDR3 loop reads CASSWGQGWKGNTEAFF. Written as DNA, the CDR3 is TGTGCCAGCAGCTGGGGACAGGGTTGGAAGGGAAACACTGAAGCTTTCTTT.

This rearrangement joins TRBV5-1 to TRBJ2-7; D gene ambiguous. V dropped 4 bases and J dropped 2 bases, with 13 bases sitting between them. Germline assignment: CDR1 SGHRS and CDR2 YFSETQ. CDR3 length equals 14 residues. The chain's CDR3 is CASSTGGRPYEQYF. DNA for the CDR3: TGCGCCAGCAGCACCGGTGGCAGGCCCTACGAGCAGTACTTC.

The V call is TRBV25-1, the J call TRBJ1-6; D is perhaps TRBD1 (6 bases). The length of the CDR3 is 14 residues. Germline V gene sequence: CDR1 MGHDK, CDR2 SYGVNS. Between the trimmed V and J ends, which lost 5 bases and 7 bases, there was a span of 12 bases. Here the CDR3 DNA reads TGTGCCAGCAGTTCAGGGGACGCGAATTCACCCCTCCACTTT. Its protein is CASSSGDANSPLHF.

The chain recombines TRBV18 with TRBJ2-7, with D possibly being TRBD1 (5 bases). The germline V gene encodes CDR1 KGHSH and CDR2 LQKENI. Trimming took 2 bases from V and 2 from J, leaving 10 bases between them. This CDR3 is 14 amino acids long. The CDR3 spells CASSPGGATYEQYF. The CDR3, as DNA: TGTGCCAGCTCACCAGGTGGGGCTACCTACGAGCAGTACTTC.

The CDR3 DNA is TGTGCCAGCCCGACCGGGACAGCCAGCACAGATACGCAGTATTTT. Its translation: CASPTGTASTDTQYF. J is TRBJ2-3 and V is TRBV7-9, with 7 bases matching TRBD1. The germline CDR1 and CDR2 sequences are SEHNR and FQNEAQ (reference sequence). CDR3 length equals 15 residues. J was trimmed by 0 bases and V by 8 bases; bases with no gene match: 8.

This clone has more than one count but fewer than ten. The V and J genes are TRBV6-4 and TRBJ1-5, with D perhaps TRBD1 (5 bases). This CDR3 comprises 13 residues. Per the germline V gene, CDR1 is MRHNA and CDR2 is SNTAGT. V shed 4 bases and J shed 9 bases, with 13 bases lying between them. The DNA of the CDR3 is TGTGCCAGCAGTGTCTCCCCCGGGGGGCCCCAGCATTTT. Protein product: CASSVSPGGPQHF.

This chain joins TRBV29-1 and TRBJ1-6; D is perhaps TRBD1 (6 bases). V was pared by 4 bases and J by 9 bases, with 13 bases between. Germline V gives CDR1 SQVTM, CDR2 ANQGSEA. CDR3 size: 13 residues. The CDR3 loop reads CSVGDTYRSPLHF. The CDR3 DNA reads as TGCAGCGTTGGGGACACTTACCGTTCACCCCTCCACTTT.

This sequence joins TRBV25-1 and TRBJ2-5; 7 nucleotides match TRBD2. The germline gives CDR1 MGHDK, CDR2 SYGVNS. CDR3 length equals 14 residues. The ends lost 4 bases at V and 4 bases at J; junction bases unmatched: 6. In nucleotides, the CDR3 is TGTGCCAGCAGTGGGCGGGGGAGGGGAGAGACCCAGTACTTC. This sequence encodes CASSGRGRGETQYF. Full variable domain (outside the CDR3, taken from reference TRBV25-1 and TRBJ2-5): EADIYQTPRYLVIGTGKKITLECSQTMGHDKMYWYQQDPGMELHLIHYSYGVNSTEKGDLSSESTVSRIRTEHFPLTLESARPSHTSQYLCASSGRGRGETQYFGPGTRLLVL.

This clone came up once. In DNA, the CDR3 is TGTGCCAGCAGTTCCTCCAGGACAGGGCGAGAGACCCAGTACTTC. It is translated as CASSSSRTGRETQYF. The chain has TRBV27 and TRBJ2-5, with TRBD1 matching 8 bases. Germline values: CDR1 MNHEY, CDR2 SMNVEV (reference sequence). The CDR3 totals 15 residues. Germline trimming cut 4 bases from V and 4 bases from J; bases unmatched to any gene: 8.

This sequence joins TRBV5-1 and TRBJ1-1; weak D call: TRBD1 (5 bases). In germline, CDR1 is SGHRS, CDR2 YFSETQ. This CDR3 spans 15 amino acids. V was clipped by 2 bases and J by 0 bases, with 11 bases between them. The CDR3 spells CASSFAGPMNTEAFF. CDR3 sequence (DNA): TGCGCCAGCAGCTTTGCAGGGCCCATGAACACTGAAGCTTTCTTT. The variable domain in full, with the rest retrieved from reference TRBV5-1 and TRBJ1-1, is KAGVTQTPRYLIKTRGQQVTLSCSPISGHRSVSWYQQTPGQGLQFLFEYFSETQRNKGNFPGRFSGRQFSNSRSEMNVSTLELGDSALYLCASSFAGPMNTEAFFGQGTRLTVV.

The chain carries TRBV28 and TRBJ1-2, with TRBD1 matching over 10 bases. The V segment lost 5 bases and the J segment 8 bases; nucleotides outside the gene matches: 5. CDR1 is MDHEN, CDR2 SYDVKM, per germline. The CDR3 length is 13 residues. CDR3 region: CASSRDRGGGYTF. DNA for the CDR3: TGTGCCAGCAGTCGGGACAGGGGCGGCGGCTACACCTTC.

This chain's CDR3 is CASSFEFREGPEQFF. As DNA, the CDR3 is TGTGCCAGCAGCTTCGAGTTCCGGGAGGGCCCCGAGCAGTTCTTC. V and J are TRBV7-9 and TRBJ2-1, with 8 bases aligning to TRBD2. CDR1 is SEHNR, CDR2 FQNEAQ, per germline (reference sequence). CDR3 length: 15 amino acids. V trimming: 3 bases; J trimming: 10 bases; junction bases outside the gene matches: 11.

The chain combines TRBV27 with TRBJ1-1, with unresolved D. The V and J ends lost 8 bases and 5 bases respectively, with 15 bases between them. This CDR3 region has 13 residues. Germline V lookup: CDR1 MNHEY, CDR2 SMNVEV (reference sequence). The CDR3 here is CASSRGDWTEAFF. As DNA, the CDR3 is TGTGCCAGCTCCCGCGGGGATTGGACTGAAGCTTTCTTT.

The chain couples TRBV14 to TRBJ1-1; no clear D gene. This CDR3 is 15 amino acids long. Germline assignment: CDR1 SGHDN and CDR2 FVKESK. Between the trimmed V and J ends, which lost 0 bases and 2 bases, there was a span of 10 bases. CDR3 amino acids: CASSQDLGFNTEAFF. The CDR3 DNA is TGTGCCAGCAGCCAAGATCTCGGGTTCAACACTGAAGCTTTCTTT. The variable domain in full, completed from reference TRBV14 and TRBJ1-1, reads EAGVTQFPSHSVIEKGQTVTLRCDPISGHDNLYWYRRVMGKEIKFLLHFVKESKQDESGMPNNRFLAERTGGTYSTLKVQPAELEDSGVYFCASSQDLGFNTEAFFGQGTRLTVV.

The chain is built from TRBV18 and TRBJ1-1; 8 bases line up with TRBD1. Germline CDR1 KGHSH, CDR2 LQKENI. This CDR3 contains 15 residues. V lost 5 bases and J lost 4; bases outside the gene matches: 9. CDR3 in DNA: TGTGCCAGCTCATCTTACGGACAGGGAGGCACTGAAGCTTTCTTT. Translated, it gives CASSSYGQGGTEAFF. The variable domain in full, completed from reference TRBV18 and TRBJ1-1, reads NAGVMQNPRHLVRRRGQEARLRCSPMKGHSHVYWYRQLPEEGLKFMVYLQKENIIDESGMPKERFSAEFPKEGPSILRIQQVVRGDSAAYFCASSSYGQGGTEAFFGQGTRLTVV.

The chain joins TRBV5-1 to TRBJ1-4; no reliable D call. CDR1 SGHRS and CDR2 YFSETQ come from the germline V gene. This CDR3 region has 18 residues. Trimming removed 0 bases at V and 0 bases at J, with 15 bases between. This CDR3 reads CASSLVASAQSTNEKLFF. CDR3 bases: TGCGCCAGCAGCTTGGTGGCCAGTGCCCAATCAACTAATGAAAAACTGTTTTTT.

Many counts were recorded for this clone. The chain employs TRBV19 and TRBJ1-1, with TRBD1 identical over 8 bases. CDR1 and CDR2 from the germline V gene are LNHDA and SQIVND (reference sequence). This CDR3 has 13 residues. With 8 bases clipped from V and 7 bases from J, the junction kept 9 bases outside the gene matches. CDR3 in DNA: TGTGCCAGTGGAGGACAGGGAGCCTTTGAAGCTTTCTTT. It yields the protein CASGGQGAFEAFF.

This chain joins TRBV27 and TRBJ2-1; 14 positions agree with TRBD2. CDR1 is MNHEY, CDR2 SMNVEV, per germline (reference sequence). The V and J ends lost 5 bases and 6 bases, in that order; junction bases with no gene match: 3. There are 15 residues in the CDR3. CDR3 sequence (DNA): TGTGCCAGCAGTCCGGGACTAGCGGGAGTCAATGAGCAGTTCTTC. It yields the protein CASSPGLAGVNEQFF.

For this clone: Germline is not matched at one junction end, which may reflect a read error. This chain uses TRBV2 with TRBJ2-4; 8 bases are shared with TRBD1. CDR1 is SNHLY, CDR2 FYNNEI, per germline. The CDR3 is 15 amino acids. CDR3 sequence (DNA): TGTGCGAGCAAGGGGACAGGCTTAGCCAAAAACATTCAGTACTTC. It yields the protein CASKGTGLAKNIQYF.

This chain joins TRBV30 and TRBJ2-3, with 9 bases identical to TRBD2. With 0 bases clipped from V and 2 bases from J, the junction kept 6 bases outside the gene matches. Germline V CDR1 and CDR2: GTSNPN, SVGIG (reference sequence). This CDR3 has 16 amino acids. CDR3 region: CAWSVGLAGSTDTQYF. The CDR3 DNA reads as TGTGCCTGGAGTGTAGGTCTAGCGGGATCCACAGATACGCAGTATTTT.